The sequence of this T cell receptor (beta chain) was determined in a study of human T cells and chemical hapten exposure (dated by TCRdb to the early 2020s). For context, the study as a whole: For sensitization, 2% DPC in acetone was applied to a 2 cm by 2 cm area of upper inner arm skin. Patients additionally received weekly therapeutic DPC doses to the scalp throughout the roughly 24-week study period. Patch testing was done on the upper back using Finn chambers containing 0.01% DPC, and results were scored after 6 days according to International Contact Dermatitis Research Group standards. Most of the patients in the cohort were female, and the cohort covered alopecia areata with under or over 50% scalp involvement, alopecia totalis and alopecia universalis. Libraries were pooled for sequencing, and per-sample TCR yields varied mainly because of small differences in library volumes within the pool. This study followed changes in the peripheral blood TCR repertoire in vivo during primary and secondary sensitization of alopecia patients to the hapten diphenylcyclopropenone (DPC). Blood samples were taken from patients before sensitization (week 0) and then at 2, 6 and about 24 weeks after DPC sensitization. Blood for TCR sequencing was provided by twenty-nine alopecia patients at one to four time points (pre-sensitization, 2, 6 and 24 weeks).

Spanning cysteine to phenylalanine, the CDR3 consists of 15 amino acids. The retained sequence is limited to the CDR3, 45 bases, with the frame set at the first base. From the germline V gene, CDR1 is LGHNA and CDR2 is YSLEER. Germline trimming: 0 bases from V, 6 bases from J; junction bases outside gene matches: 5. This clonotype was seen repeatedly, ten times or more. Its antigen has not been determined. One base away there is no much larger clone; base qualities are not given. In the paper's terms, the time point label means: pre-sensitization, week 0. Per the publication, the treatment or condition label means: therapeutic diphenylcyclopropenone sensitization with weekly scalp DPC. At every patch-test visit, the blood draw took place before the patch test was put on. Patients were considered eligible if aged 18 to 70, diagnosed with alopecia and deemed suitable for DPC therapy, and patients were excluded if pregnant. Total RNA was extracted from unfractionated whole blood that had been collected in Tempus Blood RNA tubes.

To prepare the library, RACE was applied. The sample was run on a NextSeq 500. During library preparation, unique molecular identifiers were attached to individual cDNA molecules so that TCRs could be counted quantitatively and reproducibly. Both TCR alpha and TCR beta chains were sequenced from each blood RNA sample. As for the original processing: A median of about 89,000 TCRs per sample was observed, with a range of 23,224 to 690,600. V, J and CDR3 annotation of the TCR reads was performed with the Decombinator software suite. To make PS versus PT1 abundance plots, every sample was subsampled to the same number of TCRs (28,000). Expanded TCRs were defined as absent before sensitization and observed at least eight times at the 2-week time point. TCRdb handled the public reads itself, with Q25 trimming in fastp and clone calling in MiXCR, and kept productive beta chains. CDR3 protein duplicates are merged, each entry listing the most common genes and DNA. TCRdb's processing, not the authors' own work, is the source of the V and J calls. The sample table contains under 100,000 distinct CDR3 sequences; only one count was recorded for 8.5% to 9% of them. The ten largest clones represent 2.6% of the sample.

Overall study outcomes, separate from this receptor: Patch test score correlated positively with the number of PT1 expanded TCRs, reaching significance at thresholds 8, 16 and 32 but not at 4. Expanded TCRs formed significantly more large CDR3 similarity clusters than pre-sensitization or healthy control sets, consistent with antigen-driven responses. Alopecia, a presumed autoimmune disease, was present in all patients, so the immune response of the patients might differ from that of healthy individuals. The number of TCRs above 1 in 1000 frequency did not change with DPC sensitization; there was no evidence of global repertoire structure alterations. After repeated subsampling, the strength of the expansion versus patch-test correlation and the threshold at which it became significant changed.

The source is a man aged 40-50 years with alopecia areata. Some clones in this sample may be carry-over from other donors' samples. Sequencing was performed on whole blood, taken in connection with sensitization to the hapten diphenylcyclopropenone (DPC). The sequence links TRBV4-3 to TRBJ2-3, with 8 bases matching TRBD1. CDR3 sequence: CASSQDAQGADTQYF. The DNA sequence is TGCGCCAGCAGCCAAGACGCCCAGGGGGCGGATACGCAGTATTTT.